The 30 T cell receptor beta chains presented below share a single source sample, sequenced in a study of T cell clones after liver transplantation. Only in-frame clones appear in the TCRdb table, and some are missing; sequencing was by immunoSEQ multiplex PCR. The data show 95,000 to 130,000 clones, about nine tenths seen once. The input for sequencing was CD4+ T cells from blood, taken 12 months after liver transplant. The receptors were sampled from a human patient who received a liver transplant. Some T cells may possibly be graft donor cells.

The chain is built from TRBV19 and TRBJ1-5; 10 bases fit TRBD1. The germline gives CDR1 LNHDA, CDR2 SQIVND (reference sequence). The CDR3 spans 15 residues. The junction had 9 bases not matched to a gene; V was cut back by 6 bases and J by 7 bases. CDR3 nucleotides: TGTGCCAGTAGCCTCGGACAGGGGGGGTTGCAGCCCCAGCATTTT. Its protein product is CASSLGQGGLQPQHF.

This clone is a singleton in its sample. This sequence joins TRBV5-4 and TRBJ1-1, with 7 bases fitting TRBD1. CDR3 length: 15 residues. Per germline, CDR1 SGHNT and CDR2 YYREEE (reference sequence). With V trimmed by 4 bases and J by 0 bases, 6 bases remained unmatched. The CDR3 sequence: CASSPGTALNTEAFF. The CDR3 nucleotides are TGTGCCAGCAGCCCGGGGACAGCGCTGAACACTGAAGCTTTCTTT. The whole variable domain, remainder taken from reference TRBV5-4 and TRBJ1-1, is ETGVTQSPTHLIKTRGQQVTLRCSSQSGHNTVSWYQQALGQGPQFIFQYYREEENGRGNFPPRFSGLQFPNYSSELNVNALELDDSALYLCASSPGTALNTEAFFGQGTRLTVV.

The chain recombines TRBV18 with TRBJ1-2; unclear D gene. Trimming pared 3 bases from V and 3 bases from J, leaving 5 bases between. Germline-derived CDR1 and CDR2 are KGHSH and LQKENI. The CDR3 totals 12 residues. In nucleotides, the CDR3 is TGTGCCAGCTCACCTGGGGACTATGGCTACACCTTC. Translated, it gives CASSPGDYGYTF.

A single count supports this clone. The V call is TRBV9, the J call TRBJ2-4; 7 nucleotides align to TRBD1. CDR3 size: 16 residues. Germline loops: CDR1 SGDLS, CDR2 YYNGEE. V shed 2 bases, J shed 0 bases, and the junction held 5 bases outside the gene matches. The CDR3 region is CASSVTGDIAKNIQYF. As DNA, the CDR3 is TGTGCCAGCAGCGTCACAGGGGACATAGCCAAAAACATTCAGTACTTC.

J is TRBJ1-6 and V is TRBV18; D is undetermined. V dropped 2 bases and J dropped 13 bases, with 12 bases sitting between them. Germline V gene data show CDR1 as KGHSH and CDR2 as LQKENI. This CDR3 has 13 amino acids. The CDR3 DNA sequence: TGTGCCAGCTCACCAGGAGAATCCCTTCCCCTCCACTTT. It codes for CASSPGESLPLHF.

The chain is built from TRBV28 and TRBJ2-7; TRBD1 matches at 10 bases. V lost 4 bases, J lost 5 bases, and 5 bases stayed unmatched. The CDR3 covers 14 residues. CDR1 and CDR2 (germline): MDHEN, SYDVKM. Here the CDR3 reads CASSSRDRGHEQYF. CDR3 DNA sequence: TGTGCCAGCAGTTCCCGGGACAGGGGCCACGAGCAGTACTTC.

V usage is TRBV19 and J usage is TRBJ2-3, with 9 positions matching TRBD2. With V trimmed by 3 bases and J by 0 bases, 4 bases remained unmatched. The CDR3 loop spans 16 amino acids. Germline CDR1 LNHDA, CDR2 SQIVND (reference sequence). The CDR3 is CASSIPLAGSTDTQYF. CDR3 nucleotides: TGTGCCAGTAGTATCCCCCTAGCGGGAAGCACAGATACGCAGTATTTT.

This rearrangement joins TRBV5-6 to TRBJ2-5; TRBD1 or TRBD2 may be the D gene (5 bases each). V lost 4 bases to trimming and J lost 1 base, with 17 bases between them. The CDR3 sequence is 16 residues long. CDR1 SGHDT and CDR2 YYEEEE come from the germline V gene. The CDR3 loop reads CASSPRFGGAQETQYF. DNA of the CDR3: TGTGCCAGCAGCCCCCGGTTTGGGGGAGCCCAAGAGACCCAGTACTTC.

V and J are TRBV28 and TRBJ1-1; no definite D call. CDR3 length: 12 amino acids. Trimming left V 7 bases short and J 7 bases short, with 13 bases between. The germline CDR1 and CDR2 sequences are MDHEN and SYDVKM. The CDR3 loop is CASTKGWFEAFF. CDR3 sequence (DNA): TGTGCCAGCACCAAGGGTTGGTTTGAAGCTTTCTTT.

This chain links TRBV19 with TRBJ2-1, with D possibly being TRBD1 (8 bases). This CDR3 has 15 residues. With 7 bases removed from V and 7 bases from J, the gap between germline ends came to 20 bases. The germline V gene has CDR1 LNHDA and CDR2 SQIVND (reference sequence). The CDR3 sequence is CASTTGGGGGNEQFF. CDR3 coding DNA: TGTGCCAGTACCACAGGGGGGGGCGGAGGAAATGAGCAGTTCTTC.

This clone was seen repeatedly, ten times or more. V and J are TRBV4-2 and TRBJ2-2; D call uncertain. The CDR3 is 13 residues long. V was clipped by 0 bases and J by 7 bases, with 6 bases between them. CDR1 LGHNA and CDR2 YNFKEQ come from the germline V gene. CDR3 residues: CASSQDTNGELFF. In DNA form, the CDR3 reads TGTGCCAGCAGCCAAGATACTAACGGGGAGCTGTTTTTT.

The chain uses TRBV19 and TRBJ1-1; the D gene is possibly TRBD1 (5 bases). V was cut by 2 bases and J by 1 base, with 14 bases left in between. The CDR3 loop spans 16 amino acids. CDR1 and CDR2 (germline): LNHDA, SQIVND (reference sequence). The CDR3 nucleotides are TGTGCCAGTAGTATATTAAGGGGTCAGGGGAACACTGAAGCTTTCTTT. This translates into CASSILRGQGNTEAFF.

The CDR3 DNA reads TGTGCCAGCAGCATGACAGGGACGGGAGAGCAGTACTTC. It codes for CASSMTGTGEQYF. The V and J genes are TRBV6-5 and TRBJ2-7; 7 nucleotides align to TRBD1. The CDR3 sequence is 13 residues long. The germline CDR1 and CDR2 sequences are MNHEY and SVGAGI. Trimming cost V 6 bases and J 7 bases; bases outside gene matches: 9.

V and J are TRBV7-9 and TRBJ1-4; D call uncertain. The CDR3 consists of 12 residues. Per germline, CDR1 SEHNR and CDR2 FQNEAQ (reference sequence). Trimming stripped 5 bases from V and 5 bases from J, with 6 bases between. CDR3 sequence (DNA): TGTGCCAGCAGCCCTATCAATGAAAAACTGTTTTTT. Its translation is CASSPINEKLFF. Combining the CDR3 with reference TRBV7-9 and TRBJ1-4 gives the whole variable domain DTGVSQNPRHKITKRGQNVTFRCDPISEHNRLYWYRQTLGQGPEFLTYFQNEAQLEKSRLLSDRFSAERPKGSFSTLEIQRTEQGDSAMYLCASSPINEKLFFGSGTQLSVL.

The V gene is TRBV4-1, the J gene TRBJ1-4, with D possibly TRBD1 on 6 matching bases. Germline V gene lookup returns CDR1 MGHRA and CDR2 YSYEKL. This CDR3 is built from 16 residues. Trimming removed 4 bases at V and 0 bases at J, with 12 bases between. The CDR3 spells CASSRGEGATNEKLFF. Here the CDR3 DNA reads TGCGCCAGCAGCCGTGGGGAGGGGGCAACTAATGAAAAACTGTTTTTT.

This sequence joins TRBV5-4 and TRBJ2-1, with 9 bases identical to TRBD2. The V gene's germline CDR1 is SGHNT and CDR2 YYREEE (reference sequence). The junction had 8 bases not matched to a gene; V was cut back by 0 bases and J by 10 bases. The CDR3 consists of 15 residues. DNA of the CDR3: TGTGCCAGCAGCTTGGATGCGGGAGGGCCTGGGGAGCAGTTCTTC. Amino acids: CASSLDAGGPGEQFF.

This clone appeared a single time. The J gene is TRBJ2-7, the V gene TRBV7-2; D ambiguous. Germline lookup yields CDR1 SGHTA and CDR2 FQGNSA. This CDR3 has 13 amino acids. Trimming cost V 3 bases and J 2 bases, with 8 bases left between them. The CDR3 loop reads CASSFQSAYEQYF. DNA for the CDR3: TGTGCCAGCAGCTTCCAGAGTGCCTACGAGCAGTACTTC.

CDR3 in DNA: TGTGCCAGTAGTACAACGCGGACTAGCGGGAGTGTCTGGCAGTACTTC. This translates into CASSTTRTSGSVWQYF. The chain combines TRBV19 with TRBJ2-7; 13 bases are a match to TRBD2. CDR3 size: 16 residues. Germline V gene lookup returns CDR1 LNHDA and CDR2 SQIVND (reference sequence). V lost 4 bases, J lost 9 bases, and 12 bases stayed unmatched.

This clone was seen only a few times. The chain couples TRBV18 to TRBJ1-5, with D tentatively TRBD1 (5 bases). The germline V gene encodes CDR1 KGHSH and CDR2 LQKENI. This CDR3 has 12 residues. The V end lost 2 bases, the J end lost 6 bases, and 5 bases lay between the germline ends. The CDR3 loop reads CASSPRGQPQHF. For the CDR3, the DNA is TGTGCCAGCTCACCAAGGGGTCAGCCCCAGCATTTT. Using reference TRBV18 and TRBJ1-5 for the parts outside the CDR3, the full variable domain is NAGVMQNPRHLVRRRGQEARLRCSPMKGHSHVYWYRQLPEEGLKFMVYLQKENIIDESGMPKERFSAEFPKEGPSILRIQQVVRGDSAAYFCASSPRGQPQHFGDGTRLSIL.

The rearrangement joins TRBV5-1 to TRBJ2-5; 13 positions match TRBD2. J gave up 5 bases and V 4 bases, and 8 bases lay outside the gene matches. The germline gives CDR1 SGHRS, CDR2 YFSETQ. The CDR3 length is 16 residues. CDR3 in amino acids: CASSIFGLAGVETQYF. The CDR3 nucleotides read TGCGCCAGCAGCATATTTGGACTAGCGGGAGTTGAGACCCAGTACTTC.

CDR3 loop: CSVEDLRPHEQFF. CDR3 in DNA: TGCAGCGTTGAAGATCTTAGGCCTCATGAGCAGTTCTTC. The chain has TRBV29-1 and TRBJ2-1; D remains unclear. The germline V gene has CDR1 SQVTM and CDR2 ANQGSEA. V lost 0 bases and J lost 8, with 11 bases in between. CDR3 length: 13 residues.

This clone was seen a few times. The chain employs TRBV2 and TRBJ1-1; D is unclear. CDR3 length: 12 amino acids. Trimming shortened V by 3 bases and J by 5 bases, and 7 bases separated the two germline ends. Per germline, CDR1 SNHLY and CDR2 FYNNEI. The CDR3 reads CASSDVGTEAFF. In nucleotides, the CDR3 is TGTGCCAGCAGTGATGTGGGGACTGAAGCTTTCTTT.

The chain combines TRBV6-4 with TRBJ2-7; 10 positions match TRBD1. The V segment lost 2 bases and the J segment 6 bases; nucleotides outside the gene matches: 7. Germline CDR1 is MRHNA and CDR2 is SNTAGT. The CDR3 sequence is 15 residues long. The CDR3 reads CASSDTGTGESEQYF. CDR3 sequence (DNA): TGTGCCAGCAGTGACACGGGGACAGGGGAGAGCGAGCAGTACTTC.

V is TRBV6-1 and J is TRBJ1-5; TRBD1 aligns across 7 bases. The junction had 3 bases not matched to a gene; V was cut back by 2 bases and J by 5 bases. Looked up from germline, CDR1 is MNHNS and CDR2 is SASEGT. The CDR3 has 14 amino acids. CDR3 in DNA: TGTGCCAGCAGTGAACAGACAGGGCATCAGCCCCAGCATTTT. Translated: CASSEQTGHQPQHF.

As for this clone: Since no conserved phenylalanine or tryptophan closes the CDR3, a read error is the likely cause. Because the CDR3's place on the DNA is in doubt, the DNA is left out and the CDR3 is given as listed by TCRdb. The chain couples TRBV7-9 to TRBJ1-1. The CDR3 numbers 14 amino acids, ends counted. Germline CDR1 is SEHNR and CDR2 is FQNEAQ (reference sequence). The CDR3 sequence is CASSLAHAGGVIAL.

The rearrangement joins TRBV11-3 to TRBJ2-7; TRBD1 matches at 7 bases. There are 14 residues in the CDR3. V lost 5 bases and J lost 3; bases outside the gene matches: 7. The germline V gene has CDR1 SGHNT and CDR2 YENEEA. CDR3 bases: TGTGCCAGCAGCCCCCGACAGGGAAACTACGAGCAGTACTTC. Amino acids: CASSPRQGNYEQYF.

This chain links TRBV27 with TRBJ2-7; D may match TRBD1 or TRBD2 (6 bases each). CDR3 size: 17 residues. Trimming cost V 4 bases and J 3 bases, with 22 bases left between them. Germline V gene data show CDR1 as MNHEY and CDR2 as SMNVEV (reference sequence). In nucleotides, the CDR3 is TGTGCCAGCAGTTACAGTACGGGGGCCCCAATGTACTACGAGCAGTACTTC. This sequence encodes CASSYSTGAPMYYEQYF.

The rearrangement links TRBV7-8 to TRBJ2-5, with a possible D match to TRBD2 (6 bases). CDR1 SGHVS and CDR2 FQNEAQ come from the germline V gene. This CDR3 is 13 amino acids long. Trimming shortened V by 5 bases and J by 11 bases, and 18 bases separated the two germline ends. CDR3 in amino acids: CASSPRTLGGQYF. CDR3 DNA: TGTGCCAGCAGCCCCCGGACACTAGGAGGGCAGTACTTC.

The rearrangement joins TRBV27 to TRBJ2-7; TRBD2 matches at 10 bases. The CDR3 covers 14 residues. Germline values: CDR1 MNHEY, CDR2 SMNVEV (reference sequence). V lost 5 bases, J lost 2 bases, and 3 bases stayed unmatched. The CDR3 nucleotides are TGTGCCAGCAGTACTAGCGGGATCCCCTACGAGCAGTACTTC. Translation: CASSTSGIPYEQYF.

The chain links TRBV7-6 to TRBJ1-1; D might be TRBD1 (6 bases). Germline CDR1 reads SGHVS; CDR2 reads FNYEAQ. With 2 bases removed from V and 0 bases from J, the gap between germline ends came to 13 bases. The CDR3 covers 16 residues. The CDR3 is CASSLSGGVMNTEAFF. Written as DNA, the CDR3 is TGTGCCAGCAGCTTAAGCGGGGGCGTGATGAACACTGAAGCTTTCTTT.